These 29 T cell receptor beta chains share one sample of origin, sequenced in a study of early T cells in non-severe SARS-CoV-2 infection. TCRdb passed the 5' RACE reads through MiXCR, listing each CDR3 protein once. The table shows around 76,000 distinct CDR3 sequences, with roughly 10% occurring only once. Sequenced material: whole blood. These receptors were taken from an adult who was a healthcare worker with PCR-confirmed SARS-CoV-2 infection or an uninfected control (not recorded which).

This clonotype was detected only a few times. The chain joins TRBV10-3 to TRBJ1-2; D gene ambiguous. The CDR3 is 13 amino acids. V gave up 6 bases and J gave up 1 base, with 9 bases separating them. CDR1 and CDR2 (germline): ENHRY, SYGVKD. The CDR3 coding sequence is TGTGCCATCAGCCCGGCTTTTAACTATGGCTACACCTTC. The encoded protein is CAISPAFNYGYTF.

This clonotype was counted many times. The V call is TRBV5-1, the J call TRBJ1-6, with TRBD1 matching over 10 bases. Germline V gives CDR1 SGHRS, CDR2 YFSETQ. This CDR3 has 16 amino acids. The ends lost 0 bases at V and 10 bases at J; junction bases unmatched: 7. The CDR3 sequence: CASSLAGGTGESPLHF. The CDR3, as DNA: TGCGCCAGCAGCTTGGCCGGGGGGACAGGGGAATCACCCCTCCACTTT.

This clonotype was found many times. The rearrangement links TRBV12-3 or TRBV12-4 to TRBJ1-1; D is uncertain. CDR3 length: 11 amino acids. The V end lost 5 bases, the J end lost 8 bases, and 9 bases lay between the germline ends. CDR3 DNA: TGTGCCAGCAGTACGCAGACGGAAGCTTTCTTT. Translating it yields CASSTQTEAFF.

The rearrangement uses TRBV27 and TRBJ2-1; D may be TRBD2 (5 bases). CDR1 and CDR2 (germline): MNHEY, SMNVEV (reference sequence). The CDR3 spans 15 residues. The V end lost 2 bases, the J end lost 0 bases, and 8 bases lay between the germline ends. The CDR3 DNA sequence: TGTGCCAGCAGTTTAGTGGGGAGCTCCTACAATGAGCAGTTCTTC. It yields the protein CASSLVGSSYNEQFF.

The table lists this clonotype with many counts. For the CDR3, the DNA is TGCAGCGTCGAGCAGGGACAGGGACTCCTCGAGCAGTACTTC. Encoded protein: CSVEQGQGLLEQYF. The genes are TRBV29-1 and TRBJ2-7; 9 positions match TRBD1. CDR3 length: 14 amino acids. Germline V gene lookup returns CDR1 SQVTM and CDR2 ANQGSEA. V was pared by 6 bases and J by 6 bases, with 12 bases of the junction left unmatched.

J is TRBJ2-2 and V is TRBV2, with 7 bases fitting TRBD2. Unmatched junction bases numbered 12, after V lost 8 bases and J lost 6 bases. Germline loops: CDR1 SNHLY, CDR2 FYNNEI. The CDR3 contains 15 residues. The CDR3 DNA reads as TGTGCCAGCGGCAAGACTAGCACCGTTTCCGGGGAGCTGTTTTTT. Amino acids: CASGKTSTVSGELFF.

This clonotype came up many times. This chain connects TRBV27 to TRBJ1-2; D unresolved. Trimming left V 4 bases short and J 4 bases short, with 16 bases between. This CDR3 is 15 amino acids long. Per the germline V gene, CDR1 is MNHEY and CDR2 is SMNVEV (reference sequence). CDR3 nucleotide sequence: TGTGCCAGCAGTTCGAAGAGGGAGTCCAGCTATGGCTACACCTTC. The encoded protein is CASSSKRESSYGYTF.

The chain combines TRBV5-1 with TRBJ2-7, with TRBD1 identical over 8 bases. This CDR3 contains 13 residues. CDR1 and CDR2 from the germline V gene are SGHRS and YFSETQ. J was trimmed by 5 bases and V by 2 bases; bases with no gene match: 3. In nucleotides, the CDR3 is TGCGCCAGCAGCTTCCAGGGGGCCGACGAGCAGTACTTC. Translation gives CASSFQGADEQYF.

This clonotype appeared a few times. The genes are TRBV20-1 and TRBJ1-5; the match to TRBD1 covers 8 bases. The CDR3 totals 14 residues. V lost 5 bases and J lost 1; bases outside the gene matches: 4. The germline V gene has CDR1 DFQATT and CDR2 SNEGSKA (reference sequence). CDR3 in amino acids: CSAWTGHSNQPQHF. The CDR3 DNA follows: TGCAGTGCTTGGACAGGGCACAGCAATCAGCCCCAGCATTTT.

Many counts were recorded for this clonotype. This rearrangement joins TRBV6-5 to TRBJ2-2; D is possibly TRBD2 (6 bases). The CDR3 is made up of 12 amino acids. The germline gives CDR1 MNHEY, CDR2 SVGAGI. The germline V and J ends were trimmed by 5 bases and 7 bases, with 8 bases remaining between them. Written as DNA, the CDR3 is TGTGCCAGCAGTCCCGGGGGCGGGGAGCTGTTTTTT. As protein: CASSPGGGELFF.

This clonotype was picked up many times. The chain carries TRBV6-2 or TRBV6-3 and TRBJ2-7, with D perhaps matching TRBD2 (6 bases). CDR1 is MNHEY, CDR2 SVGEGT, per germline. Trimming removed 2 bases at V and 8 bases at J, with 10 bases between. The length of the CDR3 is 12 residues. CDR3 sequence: CASSYPGRKQYF. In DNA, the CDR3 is TGTGCCAGCAGTTACCCGGGGAGGAAGCAGTACTTC.

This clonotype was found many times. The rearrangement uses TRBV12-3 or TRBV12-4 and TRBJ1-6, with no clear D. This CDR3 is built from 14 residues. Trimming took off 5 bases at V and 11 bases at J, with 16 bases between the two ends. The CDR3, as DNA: TGTGCCAGCAGTCCGGGGTTAGGAGTTCCACCCCTCCACTTT. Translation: CASSPGLGVPPLHF.

CDR3 residues: CASSQRVNRGAMTDTQYF. Written as DNA, the CDR3 is TGCGCCAGCAGCCAACGAGTAAACCGGGGGGCCATGACAGATACGCAGTATTTT. The chain combines TRBV4-1 with TRBJ2-3, with a possible D match to TRBD2 (7 bases). Per the germline V gene, CDR1 is MGHRA and CDR2 is YSYEKL. Deletions cut 2 bases from V and 3 bases from J, with 21 bases between. This CDR3 spans 18 amino acids.

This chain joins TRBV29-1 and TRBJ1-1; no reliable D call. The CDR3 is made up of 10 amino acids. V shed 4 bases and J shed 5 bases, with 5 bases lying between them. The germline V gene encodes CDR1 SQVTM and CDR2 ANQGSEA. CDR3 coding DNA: TGCAGCGTTGGACTAACTGAAGCTTTCTTT. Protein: CSVGLTEAFF.

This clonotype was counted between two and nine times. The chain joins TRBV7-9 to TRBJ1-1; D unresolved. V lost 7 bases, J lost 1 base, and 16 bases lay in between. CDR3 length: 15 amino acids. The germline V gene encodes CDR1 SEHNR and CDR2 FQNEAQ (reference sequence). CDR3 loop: CASTPKSPGNTEAFF. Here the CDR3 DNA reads TGTGCCAGCACCCCAAAATCCCCAGGGAACACTGAAGCTTTCTTT.

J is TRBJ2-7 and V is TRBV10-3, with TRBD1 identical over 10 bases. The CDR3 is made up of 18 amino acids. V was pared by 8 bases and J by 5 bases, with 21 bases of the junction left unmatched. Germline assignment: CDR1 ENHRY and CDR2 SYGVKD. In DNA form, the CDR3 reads TGTGCCATCGCCTCGGGGAAACTGGGGACAGGGGTCGCAGACGAGCAGTACTTC. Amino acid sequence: CAIASGKLGTGVADEQYF.

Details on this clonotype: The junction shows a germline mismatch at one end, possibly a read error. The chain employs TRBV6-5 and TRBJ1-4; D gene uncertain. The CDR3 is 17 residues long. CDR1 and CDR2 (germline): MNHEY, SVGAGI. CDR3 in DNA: TGTGCCAGCAGTTACTCCCCCCCCTCATACGCGAATGAAAATCTGTTTTTT. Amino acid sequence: CASSYSPPSYANENLFF.

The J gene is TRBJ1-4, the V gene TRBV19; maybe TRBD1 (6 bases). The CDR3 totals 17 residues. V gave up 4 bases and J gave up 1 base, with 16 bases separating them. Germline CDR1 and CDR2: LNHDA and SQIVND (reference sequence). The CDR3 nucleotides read TGTGCCAGTAGTAGCCTCCGGTGGGGACAAACTAATGAAAAACTGTTTTTT. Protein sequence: CASSSLRWGQTNEKLFF.

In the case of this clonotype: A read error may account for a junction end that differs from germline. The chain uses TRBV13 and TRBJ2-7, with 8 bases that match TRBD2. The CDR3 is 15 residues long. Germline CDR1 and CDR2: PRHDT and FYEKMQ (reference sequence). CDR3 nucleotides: TGTGTCAGCAGCCCATCCGGGACTAGGTCCTACGAGCAGTACTTC. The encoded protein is CVSSPSGTRSYEQYF.

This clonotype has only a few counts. This chain's CDR3 is CASSLVGGRDGELFF. CDR3 nucleotide sequence: TGTGCCAGCAGCTTAGTGGGCGGAAGAGACGGGGAGCTGTTTTTT. The rearrangement links TRBV7-9 to TRBJ2-2; D not certain. The CDR3 contains 15 residues. V was trimmed by 1 base and J by 7 bases, leaving 13 bases between them. Per germline, CDR1 SEHNR and CDR2 FQNEAQ (reference sequence).

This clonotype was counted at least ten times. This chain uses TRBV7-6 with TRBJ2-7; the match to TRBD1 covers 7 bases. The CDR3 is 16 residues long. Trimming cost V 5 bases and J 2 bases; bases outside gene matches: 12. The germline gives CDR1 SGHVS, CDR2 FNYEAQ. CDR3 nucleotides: TGTGCCAGCAGCCCCCACCCCGGGCAGGGGGCCTACGAGCAGTACTTC. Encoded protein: CASSPHPGQGAYEQYF.

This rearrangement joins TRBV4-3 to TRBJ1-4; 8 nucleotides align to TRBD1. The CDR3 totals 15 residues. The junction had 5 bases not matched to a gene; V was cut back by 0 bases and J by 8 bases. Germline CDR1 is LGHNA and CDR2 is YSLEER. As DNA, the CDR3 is TGCGCCAGCAGCCAAGACCTGGGACAGGTGGAAAAACTGTTTTTT. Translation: CASSQDLGQVEKLFF.

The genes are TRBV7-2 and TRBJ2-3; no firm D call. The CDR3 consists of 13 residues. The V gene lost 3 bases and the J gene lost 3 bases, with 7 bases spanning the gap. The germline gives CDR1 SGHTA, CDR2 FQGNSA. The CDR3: CASSFGLTDTQYF. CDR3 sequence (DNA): TGTGCCAGCAGCTTCGGGTTAACAGATACGCAGTATTTT. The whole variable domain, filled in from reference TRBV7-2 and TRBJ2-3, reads GAGVSQSPSNKVTEKGKDVELRCDPISGHTALYWYRQSLGQGLEFLIYFQGNSAPDKSGLPSDRFSAERTGGSVSTLTIQRTQQEDSAVYLCASSFGLTDTQYFGPGTRLTVL.

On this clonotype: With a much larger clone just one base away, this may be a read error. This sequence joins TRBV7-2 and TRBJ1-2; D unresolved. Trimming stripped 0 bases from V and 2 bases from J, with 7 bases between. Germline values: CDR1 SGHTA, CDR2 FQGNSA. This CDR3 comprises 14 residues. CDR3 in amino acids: CASSLATRNYGYTF. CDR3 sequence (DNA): TGTGCCAGCAGCTTAGCGACACGGAACTATGGCTACACCTTC.

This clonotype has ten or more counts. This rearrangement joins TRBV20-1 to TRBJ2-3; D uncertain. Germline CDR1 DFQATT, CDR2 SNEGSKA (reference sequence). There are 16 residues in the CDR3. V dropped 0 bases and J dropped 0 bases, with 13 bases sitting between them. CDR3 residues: CSARDIGHDSTDTQYF. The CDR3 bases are TGCAGTGCTAGAGATATAGGGCATGACAGCACAGATACGCAGTATTTT.

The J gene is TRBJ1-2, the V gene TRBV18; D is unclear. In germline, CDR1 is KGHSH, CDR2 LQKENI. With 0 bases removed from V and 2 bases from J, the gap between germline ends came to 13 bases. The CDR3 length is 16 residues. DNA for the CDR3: TGTGCCAGCTCACCACCGGCGACGGGCCCGAACTATGGCTACACCTTC. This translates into CASSPPATGPNYGYTF.

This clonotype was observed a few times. CDR3 sequence (DNA): TGTGCCAGCAGCTTCGGGAGACCCTACGAGCAGTACTTC. Its translation is CASSFGRPYEQYF. The genes are TRBV5-6 and TRBJ2-7, with D possibly matching TRBD2 (6 bases). This CDR3 has 13 residues. CDR1 SGHDT and CDR2 YYEEEE come from the germline V gene. V dropped 2 bases and J dropped 2 bases, with 8 bases sitting between them.

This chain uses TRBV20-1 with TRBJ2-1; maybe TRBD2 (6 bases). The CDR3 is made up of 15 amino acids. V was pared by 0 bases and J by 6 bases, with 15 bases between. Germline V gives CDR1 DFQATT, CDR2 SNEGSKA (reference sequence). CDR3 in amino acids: CSARDGGASGNEQFF. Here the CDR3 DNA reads TGCAGTGCTAGAGATGGAGGGGCCTCGGGCAATGAGCAGTTCTTC.

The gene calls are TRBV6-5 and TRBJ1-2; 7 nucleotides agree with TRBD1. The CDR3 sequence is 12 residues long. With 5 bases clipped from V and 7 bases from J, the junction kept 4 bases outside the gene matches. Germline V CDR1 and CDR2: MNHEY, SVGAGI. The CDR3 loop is CASSVGGGGYTF. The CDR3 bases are TGTGCCAGCAGTGTAGGGGGCGGTGGCTACACCTTC.